The clone carrying this TCR beta chain has just a few counts. What it recognizes is unknown. This record comes from a study of CD8+ T cells in alopecia areata. Study-level findings and limits: Lesional scalp exceeded normal scalp in clonality, especially in alopecia totalis/universalis. Shared TCR sequences were less clear between patients than in mice, possibly partly from HLA diversity. Among the cells sequenced in scalp samples are also the resident alphabeta T cells of normal skin.

Germline-derived CDR1 and CDR2 are SQVTM and ANQGSEA. The CDR3 runs 14 residues. After removal of 8 bases from V and 1 base from J, the junction contained 8 bases not matched to a gene. Extracted RNA was reverse transcribed, and the resulting cDNA served as sequencing template. Sequencing was performed with immunoSEQ multiplex PCR; in TCRdb, only in-frame clones are kept and a portion is missing. The repertoire holds 140,000 to 150,000 clones, with around three fifths as singletons. The gene calls are TRBV29-1 and TRBJ2-3, with 8 bases identical to TRBD2. The receptor was isolated from a human donor with alopecia areata. Sequenced material: CD4+ T cells sorted from blood, taken at week 0. CDR3 amino acids: CSISGTTRTDTQYF. The CDR3 DNA reads TGCAGCATTAGCGGGACGACCCGCACAGATACGCAGTATTTT.